This T cell receptor beta chain is from a study of blood T cell repertoires in COVID-19. Turning to the study itself: COVID-19 samples from acute and convalescent phases originated in the United States, Italy and Spain. T cells, B-cell-depleted T cells, or PBMCs supplied cDNA or gDNA.

In the original processing: How many nucleated cells were present was estimated from reference gene primer amplification. Clones were sequenced by immunoSEQ multiplex PCR, and TCRdb holds only the in-frame ones, with some missing. D and trimming were read from the DNA, whereas the V and J calls and clone size are those reported in that table. Among roughly 240,000 clones listed, roughly nine tenths were seen once. Sequenced sample: peripheral blood. The TCR was taken from a man in his late teens or twenties with active or convalescent COVID-19.

The CDR3 is CASSVGETQSYEQYF. The DNA for the CDR3 is TGTGCCAGCAGCGTAGGTGAGACTCAATCCTACGAGCAGTACTTC. V and J are TRBV9 and TRBJ2-7; D gene ambiguous. Looked up from germline, CDR1 is SGDLS and CDR2 is YYNGEE. Trimming removed 0 bases at V and 1 base at J, with 11 bases between. CDR3 length: 15 amino acids.